This passage covers 29 T cell receptor beta chains from one sample sequenced in a study of immune heterogeneity within non-small cell lung tumors (dated by TCRdb to between 2017 and 2018). The sequencer listed for this sample is HiSeq X Ten. The TCR beta CDR3 region was amplified with a multiplex PCR system whose first round ran for approximately 10 cycles using 32 V-gene forward primers and 13 J-gene reverse primers. The raw public data were reprocessed by TCRdb itself: fastp quality trimming at Q25, MiXCR clonotype calling, in-frame beta chains only. CDR3 protein sequences are deduplicated, and each keeps its most common genes and DNA. Across this sample there are about 2,600 distinct CDR3 sequences, with more than 15% seen only once. 12% of the sample goes to the ten largest clones. Genomic DNA extracted from bulk tumor tissue served as TCR template, with around 600 ng gDNA amplified per sample. During surgery, multiple biopsies were taken from each primary tumor and placed as far apart as possible within the tumor mass. Patients in the study cohort, which was described as untreated, were newly diagnosed NSCLC cases going through curative surgery.

The sequenced sample consisted of lung tumor tissue. Receptors originate from a woman between 50 and 59 years old with non-small cell lung cancer.

This clonotype has more than one count but fewer than ten. The chain has TRBV19 and TRBJ2-1, with D possibly being TRBD2 (6 bases). This CDR3 is built from 14 residues. Trimming shortened V by 8 bases and J by 0 bases, and 11 bases separated the two germline ends. Germline V gives CDR1 LNHDA, CDR2 SQIVND (reference sequence). CDR3 bases: TGTGCCAGTCGACGGGAGAGCTCCTACAATGAGCAGTTCTTC. Its protein is CASRRESSYNEQFF. Full variable domain (remainder filled in from reference TRBV19 and TRBJ2-1): DGGITQSPKYLFRKEGQNVTLSCEQNLNHDAMYWYRQDPGQGLRLIYYSQIVNDFQKGDIAEGYSVSREKKESFPLTVTSAQKNPTAFYLCASRRESSYNEQFFGPGTRLTVL.

This rearrangement joins TRBV6-1 to TRBJ2-7; D ambiguous. CDR1 is MNHNS, CDR2 SASEGT, per germline. With 6 bases removed from V and 2 bases from J, the gap between germline ends came to 8 bases. CDR3 length: 12 residues. Here the CDR3 DNA reads TGTGCCAGCAGCCAACCCGCCTACGAGCAGTACTTC. Protein sequence: CASSQPAYEQYF.

This clonotype is medium-sized. The chain couples TRBV18 to TRBJ1-6; D possibly corresponds to TRBD1 (5 bases). Trimming removed 1 base at V and 9 bases at J, with 13 bases between. Per germline, CDR1 KGHSH and CDR2 LQKENI. The CDR3 length is 15 residues. This CDR3 is CASSPQGIKGSPLHF. In nucleotides, the CDR3 is TGTGCCAGCTCACCACAGGGGATCAAGGGTTCACCCCTCCACTTT. Complete variable domain (other parts from reference TRBV18 and TRBJ1-6): NAGVMQNPRHLVRRRGQEARLRCSPMKGHSHVYWYRQLPEEGLKFMVYLQKENIIDESGMPKERFSAEFPKEGPSILRIQQVVRGDSAAYFCASSPQGIKGSPLHFGNGTRLTVT.

This clonotype is medium-sized within its sample. The J gene is TRBJ2-7, the V gene TRBV6-2 or TRBV6-3; 8 bases are a match to TRBD1. Germline V gives CDR1 MNHEY, CDR2 SVGEGT. This CDR3 has 12 amino acids. V lost 5 bases and J lost 9; bases outside the gene matches: 6. The CDR3 here is CASSNPGQVQYF. The CDR3 nucleotides read TGTGCCAGCAGTAACCCGGGACAGGTGCAGTACTTC.

This clonotype is judged medium-sized. The rearrangement links TRBV7-8 to TRBJ2-1, with a weak D call TRBD2 (6 bases). The CDR3 runs to 14 residues. V was clipped by 1 base and J by 9 bases, with 13 bases between them. Germline assignment: CDR1 SGHVS and CDR2 FQNEAQ. CDR3 amino acids: CASSLVDYSIEQFF. The CDR3 DNA follows: TGTGCCAGCAGCTTAGTGGACTATTCAATTGAGCAGTTCTTC. Complete variable domain (other parts from reference TRBV7-8 and TRBJ2-1): GAGVSQSPRYKVAKRGQDVALRCDPISGHVSLFWYQQALGQGPEFLTYFQNEAQLDKSGLPSDRFFAERPEGSVSTLKIQRTQQEDSAVYLCASSLVDYSIEQFFGPGTRLTVL.

This clonotype was detected a few times. Given a much more abundant clone one base away, this may be a read error. This chain uses TRBV11-2 with TRBJ1-2; D unclear. This CDR3 contains 14 residues. V shed 3 bases and J shed 6 bases, with 14 bases lying between them. CDR1 is SGHAT, CDR2 FQNNGV, per germline. The CDR3 reads CASSFHAVSNGYTF. In nucleotides, the CDR3 is TGTGCCAGCAGCTTTCATGCGGTATCAAATGGCTACACCTTC. The full variable domain, its missing parts supplied by reference TRBV11-2 and TRBJ1-2, is EAGVAQSPRYKIIEKRQSVAFWCNPISGHATLYWYQQILGQGPKLLIQFQNNGVVDDSQLPKDRFSAERLKGVDSTLKIQPAKLEDSAVYLCASSFHAVSNGYTFGSGTRLTVV.

This clonotype qualifies as medium-sized. This chain uses TRBV12-3 or TRBV12-4 with TRBJ2-3, with 7 bases fitting TRBD1. V shed 2 bases, J shed 6 bases, and the junction held 5 bases outside the gene matches. CDR3 length equals 14 residues. Written as DNA, the CDR3 is TGTGCCAGCAGTTTAAACAGGGGAGCGGATACGCAGTATTTT. Translating it yields CASSLNRGADTQYF.

The chain uses TRBV12-3 or TRBV12-4 and TRBJ2-1; TRBD2 matches at 11 bases. The CDR3 length is 15 residues. J lost 8 bases, V lost 6 bases, and 9 bases had no gene match. As DNA, the CDR3 is TGTGCCAGCAGACCATCTAGCGGGGGGTGGGATGAGCAGTTCTTC. Encoded protein: CASRPSSGGWDEQFF.

By share, this clonotype counts as medium-sized. The chain has TRBV19 and TRBJ1-1, with D hard to call. Germline V gene lookup returns CDR1 LNHDA and CDR2 SQIVND (reference sequence). This CDR3 region has 16 residues. With 7 bases removed from V and 0 bases from J, the gap between germline ends came to 18 bases. The CDR3 protein is CASKPRRVTMNTEAFF. CDR3 nucleotide sequence: TGTGCCAGTAAACCCCGGCGGGTCACCATGAACACTGAAGCTTTCTTT. Full variable domain (missing parts from reference TRBV19 and TRBJ1-1): DGGITQSPKYLFRKEGQNVTLSCEQNLNHDAMYWYRQDPGQGLRLIYYSQIVNDFQKGDIAEGYSVSREKKESFPLTVTSAQKNPTAFYLCASKPRRVTMNTEAFFGQGTRLTVV.

This clonotype was counted only a few times. The chain uses TRBV6-4 and TRBJ2-1, with 9 bases lining up with TRBD2. Germline-derived CDR1 and CDR2 are MRHNA and SNTAGT. J lost 4 bases, V lost 2 bases, and 3 bases had no gene match. This CDR3 region has 15 residues. The DNA of the CDR3 is TGTGCCAGCAGTGACCTGGCGGGAGGGTACAATGAGCAGTTCTTC. Its protein is CASSDLAGGYNEQFF.

This chain links TRBV5-1 with TRBJ2-7, with D perhaps TRBD1 (5 bases). This CDR3 region has 14 residues. V gave up 2 bases and J gave up 0 bases, with 9 bases separating them. Germline V CDR1 and CDR2: SGHRS, YFSETQ. In DNA, the CDR3 is TGCGCCAGCAGCTTCGGGCAGGGCTCCTACGAGCAGTACTTC. The encoded protein is CASSFGQGSYEQYF. Combining the CDR3 with reference TRBV5-1 and TRBJ2-7 gives the whole variable domain KAGVTQTPRYLIKTRGQQVTLSCSPISGHRSVSWYQQTPGQGLQFLFEYFSETQRNKGNFPGRFSGRQFSNSRSEMNVSTLELGDSALYLCASSFGQGSYEQYFGPGTRLTVT.

This clonotype is categorized as medium-sized (0.01 to 0.1%). The genes are TRBV7-8 and TRBJ1-1; D is ambiguous. Germline CDR1 and CDR2: SGHVS and FQNEAQ. The ends were cut back, 2 bases at V and 1 base at J, with 14 bases in the middle. The CDR3 length is 16 residues. The CDR3 sequence: CASSLNPLRGNTEAFF. CDR3 sequence (DNA): TGTGCCAGCAGCTTAAACCCACTCCGTGGGAACACTGAAGCTTTCTTT. The whole variable domain, remainder taken from reference TRBV7-8 and TRBJ1-1, is GAGVSQSPRYKVAKRGQDVALRCDPISGHVSLFWYQQALGQGPEFLTYFQNEAQLDKSGLPSDRFFAERPEGSVSTLKIQRTQQEDSAVYLCASSLNPLRGNTEAFFGQGTRLTVV.

Points on this clonotype: A much larger clonotype is one base distant, so this may be a read error. The chain joins TRBV7-7 to TRBJ1-5, with D unclear. This CDR3 contains 11 residues. The germline V gene has CDR1 SSHAT and CDR2 FNYEAQ (reference sequence). The CDR3 nucleotides are TGTGCTAGCAGCTGGGATCAGCCCCAGCATTTT. Amino acid sequence: CASSWDQPQHF.

This clonotype is labeled medium-sized (0.01 to 0.1%). The rearrangement links TRBV6-1 to TRBJ2-6, with a tentative D call TRBD1 (5 bases). Germline V gene sequence: CDR1 MNHNS, CDR2 SASEGT. This CDR3 contains 16 residues. The V gene lost 7 bases and the J gene lost 1 base, with 14 bases spanning the gap. The CDR3 nucleotides are TGTGCCAGCATTAGAAGCAGGGTTTCTGGGGCCAACGTCCTGACTTTC. This sequence encodes CASIRSRVSGANVLTF.

Remarks on this clonotype: A read error is possible here, since a much larger clone lies one base away. The chain carries TRBV7-9 and TRBJ2-1, with D possibly matching TRBD1 (6 bases). Germline values: CDR1 SEHNR, CDR2 FQNEAQ (reference sequence). The CDR3 sequence is 14 residues long. CDR3 amino acids: CASSPHTGNNDQFF. CDR3 DNA sequence: TGTGCCAGCAGCCCTCATACAGGGAACAATGATCAGTTCTTC.

This clonotype is medium-sized (0.01 to 0.1%). The V gene is TRBV7-8, the J gene TRBJ2-3; D is perhaps TRBD1 (5 bases). CDR1 is SGHVS, CDR2 FQNEAQ, per germline. Trimming took 1 base from V and 1 from J, leaving 9 bases between them. The CDR3 spans 15 residues. The CDR3: CASSLVPRGTDTQYF. In DNA, the CDR3 is TGTGCCAGCAGCTTAGTTCCCAGGGGCACAGATACGCAGTATTTT.

Comment on this clonotype: This may stem from a read error, because a much larger clone lies one nucleotide away. The chain uses TRBV7-8 and TRBJ1-2; D may be TRBD1 (6 bases). CDR3 size: 15 residues. Germline values: CDR1 SGHVS, CDR2 FQNEAQ. This CDR3 is CPSSLDGGPNYGYTF. CDR3 nucleotides: TGTCCCAGCAGCTTAGACGGGGGGCCGAACTATGGCTACACCTTC. Drawing the rest from reference TRBV7-8 and TRBJ1-2, the complete variable domain is GAGVSQSPRYKVAKRGQDVALRCDPISGHVSLFWYQQALGQGPEFLTYFQNEAQLDKSGLPSDRFFAERPEGSVSTLKIQRTQQEDSAVYLCPSSLDGGPNYGYTFGSGTRLTVV.

This clonotype is medium-sized in the sample. The chain recombines TRBV12-3 or TRBV12-4 with TRBJ1-3; D perhaps matches TRBD1 (6 bases). V was clipped by 5 bases and J by 8 bases, with 10 bases between them. The length of the CDR3 is 12 residues. CDR3 coding DNA: TGTGCCAGCAGTCAACAGGGCCACACCATATATTTT. Protein: CASSQQGHTIYF.

The chain uses TRBV20-1 and TRBJ2-4, with 12 bases that match TRBD1. This CDR3 region has 14 residues. CDR1 and CDR2 from the germline V gene are DFQATT and SNEGSKA (reference sequence). With 5 bases clipped from V and 9 bases from J, the junction kept 8 bases outside the gene matches. CDR3 residues: CSAGGQGALSIQYF. The CDR3, as DNA: TGCAGTGCTGGGGGACAGGGGGCGCTTAGCATTCAGTACTTC.

In its sample, this clonotype was seen once. A read error is possible here, since a much larger clone lies one base away. J is TRBJ2-1 and V is TRBV20-1; D not resolved. This CDR3 comprises 14 residues. Germline CDR1 reads DFQATT; CDR2 reads SNEGSKA (reference sequence). Trimming removed 2 bases at V and 6 bases at J, with 14 bases between. The CDR3 loop is CSARKAPLFNEQFF. CDR3 bases: TGCAGTGCTAGAAAGGCTCCTCTCTTCAATGAGCAGTTCTTC.

This chain links TRBV5-1 with TRBJ2-7; 10 bases align to TRBD1. V trimming: 4 bases; J trimming: 3 bases; junction bases outside the gene matches: 7. The CDR3 has 15 amino acids. Germline V gene sequence: CDR1 SGHRS, CDR2 YFSETQ. This chain's CDR3 is CASSHPGTGVYEQYF. The CDR3 region has the DNA TGCGCCAGCAGCCATCCCGGGACAGGGGTCTACGAGCAGTACTTC.

Sample share makes this clonotype medium-sized. This chain joins TRBV5-1 and TRBJ1-2, with D uncertain. The CDR3 has 14 amino acids. V lost 1 base and J 0 bases, leaving 7 bases between the germline ends. Germline V gives CDR1 SGHRS, CDR2 YFSETQ. For the CDR3, the DNA is TGCGCCAGCAGCTTGAGGGAAGCTAACTATGGCTACACCTTC. Its translation is CASSLREANYGYTF.

Comment on this clonotype: A clone one base away is much larger, so this may be a read error. This chain links TRBV2 with TRBJ2-3, with 7 nucleotides matching TRBD1. Germline V gives CDR1 SNHLY, CDR2 FYNNEI. This CDR3 region has 16 residues. Trimming at V came to 3 bases and at J to 4 bases, leaving 10 bases not matched to a gene. CDR3 residues: CASSEGPGGGADTQYF. CDR3 sequence (DNA): TGTGCCAGCAGTGAGGGGCCAGGGGGTGGCGCAGATACGCAGTATTTT.

In its sample, this clonotype ranks as medium-sized. V usage is TRBV6-1 and J usage is TRBJ2-5; D gene unclear. Trimming shortened V by 5 bases and J by 0 bases, and 7 bases separated the two germline ends. The CDR3 runs to 13 residues. Germline V gene data show CDR1 as MNHNS and CDR2 as SASEGT. Here the CDR3 DNA reads TGTGCCAGCAGTCCACCGTACCAAGAGACCCAGTACTTC. Its translation: CASSPPYQETQYF.

By sample fraction, this clonotype is medium-sized. V and J are TRBV7-2 and TRBJ2-1; 8 bases are shared with TRBD2. Unmatched junction bases numbered 15, after V lost 5 bases and J lost 15 bases. This CDR3 contains 14 residues. Germline lookup yields CDR1 SGHTA and CDR2 FQGNSA. The CDR3 reads CASSPGRASSIWFF. CDR3 nucleotide sequence: TGTGCCAGCAGCCCCGGGAGGGCATCCTCGATATGGTTCTTC.

Concerning this clonotype itself: A much larger clone is a single base away; this may be a read error. The conserved closing phenylalanine or tryptophan is absent in this CDR3, likely reflecting a read error. V is TRBV20-1 and J is TRBJ2-7; 10 nucleotides line up with TRBD1. Germline values: CDR1 DFQATT, CDR2 SNEGSKA (reference sequence). Trimming took 0 bases from V and 2 from J; bases not matched to a gene: 13. The CDR3 is made up of 18 amino acids. This CDR3 reads CSARDPLPTGGFPYEQYL. DNA of the CDR3: TGCAGTGCTAGAGACCCCCTTCCGACAGGGGGCTTTCCCTACGAGCAGTACCTC.

In its sample, this clonotype ranks as medium-sized. V and J are TRBV18 and TRBJ1-2, with a weak D call TRBD1 (6 bases). The CDR3 is made up of 14 amino acids. CDR1 and CDR2 (germline): KGHSH, LQKENI. V was pared by 4 bases and J by 3 bases, with 12 bases between. CDR3 bases: TGTGCCAGCTCACTTGACGGGGGCTACTATGGCTACACCTTC. Protein sequence: CASSLDGGYYGYTF.

The chain links TRBV3-2 to TRBJ2-7; TRBD1, the D gene given by the table, was not confirmed from the DNA. TRBV3-2 is reported as a pseudogene. The CDR3 extends over 16 amino acids. CDR3 bases: TGTGCCAGCAGCCAAGTCTCGGACAGGGCCTTTTACGAGCAGTACTTC. Its translation is CASSQVSDRAFYEQYF.

To note about this clonotype: Without the conserved terminal phenylalanine or tryptophan, this CDR3 likely stems from a read error. The DNA is left out, because the CDR3 cannot be placed on it with certainty; the CDR3 is given as TCRdb lists it. This rearrangement joins TRBV2 to TRBJ1-4; TRBD1, the D gene given by the table, was not confirmed from the DNA. Including both end residues, the CDR3 is 13 amino acids long. CDR1 and CDR2 from the germline V gene are SNHLY and FYNNEI. The CDR3 sequence is CASRRDSQGKMFY.